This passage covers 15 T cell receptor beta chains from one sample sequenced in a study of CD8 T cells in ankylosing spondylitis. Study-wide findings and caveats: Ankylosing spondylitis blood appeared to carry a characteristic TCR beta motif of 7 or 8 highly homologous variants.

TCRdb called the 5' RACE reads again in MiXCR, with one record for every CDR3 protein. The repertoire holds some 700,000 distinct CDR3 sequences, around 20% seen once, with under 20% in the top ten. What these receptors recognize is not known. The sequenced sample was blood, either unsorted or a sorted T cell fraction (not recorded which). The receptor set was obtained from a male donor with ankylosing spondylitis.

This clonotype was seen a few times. CDR3 DNA: TGTGCCAGCAGCCATCCGGGACTAGCAAATTCTTTGTACAATGAGCAGTTCTTC. Amino acids: CASSHPGLANSLYNEQFF. The chain is built from TRBV3-1 and TRBJ2-1, with TRBD2 matching over 9 bases. The germline CDR1 and CDR2 sequences are LGHDT and YNNKEL (reference sequence). The CDR3 consists of 18 residues. The V gene end was trimmed by 3 bases and the J gene end by 4 bases; junction bases not matched to a gene: 13.

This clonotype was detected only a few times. The CDR3 loop is CASSFAVGTEKLFF. The CDR3, as DNA: TGTGCCAGCAGCTTTGCGGTGGGGACAGAAAAACTGTTTTTT. The rearrangement links TRBV7-9 to TRBJ1-4; possibly TRBD1 for D (6 bases). Germline V gene sequence: CDR1 SEHNR, CDR2 FQNEAQ (reference sequence). The ends were cut back, 3 bases at V and 8 bases at J, with 13 bases in the middle. The CDR3 loop spans 14 amino acids.

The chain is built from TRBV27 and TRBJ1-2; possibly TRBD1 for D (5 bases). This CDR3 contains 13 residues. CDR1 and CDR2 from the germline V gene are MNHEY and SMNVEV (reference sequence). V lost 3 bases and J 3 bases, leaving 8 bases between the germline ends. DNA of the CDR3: TGTGCCAGCAGTTTTGACAGCCACTATGGCTACACCTTC. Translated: CASSFDSHYGYTF.

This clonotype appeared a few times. The CDR3 DNA reads TGTGCCACCAGTGATTTGGGGGTTGATACGCAGTATTTT. Protein product: CATSDLGVDTQYF. This sequence joins TRBV24-1 and TRBJ2-3, with D hard to call. CDR3 length: 13 amino acids. The ends were cut back, 0 bases at V and 6 bases at J, with 6 bases in the middle. Germline V gene sequence: CDR1 KGHDR, CDR2 SFDVKD.

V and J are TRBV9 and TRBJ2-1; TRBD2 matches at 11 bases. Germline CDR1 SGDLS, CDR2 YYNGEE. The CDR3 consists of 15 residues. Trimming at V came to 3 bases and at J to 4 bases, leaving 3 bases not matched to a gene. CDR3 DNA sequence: TGTGCCAGCAGCGCCTCTAGCGGGGGGTACAATGAGCAGTTCTTC. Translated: CASSASSGGYNEQFF.

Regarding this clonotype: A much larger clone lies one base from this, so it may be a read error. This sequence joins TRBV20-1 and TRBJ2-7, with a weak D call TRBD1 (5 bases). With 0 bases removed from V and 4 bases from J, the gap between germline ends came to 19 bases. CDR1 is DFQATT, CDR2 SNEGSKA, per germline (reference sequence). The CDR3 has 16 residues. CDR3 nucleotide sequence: TGCAGTGCTAGAGACGACCGGGCGTTTGGGGCTTACGAGCAGTACTTC. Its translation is CSARDDRAFGAYEQYF.

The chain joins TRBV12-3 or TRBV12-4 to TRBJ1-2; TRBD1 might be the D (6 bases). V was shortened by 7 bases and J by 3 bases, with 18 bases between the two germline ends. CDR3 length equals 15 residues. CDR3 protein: CASTRDTQFHYGYTF. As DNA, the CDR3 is TGTGCCAGCACCCGGGACACCCAATTTCACTATGGCTACACCTTC.

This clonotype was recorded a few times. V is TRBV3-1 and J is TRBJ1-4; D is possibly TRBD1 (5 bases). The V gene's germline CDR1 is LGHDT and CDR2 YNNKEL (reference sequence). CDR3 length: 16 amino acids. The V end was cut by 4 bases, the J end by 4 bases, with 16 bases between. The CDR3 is CASSPSEGRDNEKLFF. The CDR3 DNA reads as TGTGCCAGCAGCCCCTCTGAGGGGAGGGATAATGAAAAACTGTTTTTT.

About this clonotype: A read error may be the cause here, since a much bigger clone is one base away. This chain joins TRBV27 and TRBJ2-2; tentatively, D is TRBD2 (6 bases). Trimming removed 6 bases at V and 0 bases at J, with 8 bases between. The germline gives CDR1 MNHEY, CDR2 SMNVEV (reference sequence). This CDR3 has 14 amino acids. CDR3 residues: CASRPGANTGELFF. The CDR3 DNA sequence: TGTGCCAGCAGGCCGGGGGCGAACACCGGGGAGCTGTTTTTT.

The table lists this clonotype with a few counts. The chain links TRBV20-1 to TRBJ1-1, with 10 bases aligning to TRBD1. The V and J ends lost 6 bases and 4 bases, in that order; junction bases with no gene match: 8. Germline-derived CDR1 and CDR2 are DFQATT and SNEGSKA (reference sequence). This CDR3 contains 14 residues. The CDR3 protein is CSASSGTGVTEAFF. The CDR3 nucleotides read TGCAGTGCCTCGTCCGGGACAGGGGTCACTGAAGCTTTCTTT.

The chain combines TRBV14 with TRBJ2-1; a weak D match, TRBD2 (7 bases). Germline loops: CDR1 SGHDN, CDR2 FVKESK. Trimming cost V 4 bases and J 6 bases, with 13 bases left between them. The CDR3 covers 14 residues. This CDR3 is CASSPMGGANEQFF. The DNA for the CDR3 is TGTGCCAGCAGCCCAATGGGGGGGGCCAATGAGCAGTTCTTC.

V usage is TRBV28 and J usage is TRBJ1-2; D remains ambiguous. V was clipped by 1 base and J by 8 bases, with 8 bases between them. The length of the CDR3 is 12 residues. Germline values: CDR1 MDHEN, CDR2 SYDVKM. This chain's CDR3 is CASSLFGFGYTF. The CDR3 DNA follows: TGTGCCAGCAGTTTATTCGGGTTCGGCTACACCTTC.

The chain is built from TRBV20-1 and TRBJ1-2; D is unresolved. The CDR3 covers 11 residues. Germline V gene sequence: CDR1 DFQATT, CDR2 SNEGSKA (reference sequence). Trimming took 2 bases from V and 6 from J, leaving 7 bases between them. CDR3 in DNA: TGCAGTGCTAGAACACAAAATGGCTACACCTTC. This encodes CSARTQNGYTF.

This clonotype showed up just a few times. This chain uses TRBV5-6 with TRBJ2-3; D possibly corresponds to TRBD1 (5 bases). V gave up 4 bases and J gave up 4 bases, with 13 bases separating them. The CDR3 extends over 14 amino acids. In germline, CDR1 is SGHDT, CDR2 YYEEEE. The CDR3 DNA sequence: TGTGCCAGCAGCCAGACATTAGGGGCAGATACGCAGTATTTT. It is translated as CASSQTLGADTQYF. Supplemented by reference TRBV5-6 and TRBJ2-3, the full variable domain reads DAGVTQSPTHLIKTRGQQVTLRCSPKSGHDTVSWYQQALGQGPQFIFQYYEEEERQRGNFPDRFSGHQFPNYSSELNVNALLLGDSALYLCASSQTLGADTQYFGPGTRLTVL.

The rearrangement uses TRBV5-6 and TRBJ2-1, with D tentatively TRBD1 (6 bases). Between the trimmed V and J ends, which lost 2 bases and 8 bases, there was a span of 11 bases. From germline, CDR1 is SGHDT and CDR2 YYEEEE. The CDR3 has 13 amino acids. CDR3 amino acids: CASSFTGTDEQFF. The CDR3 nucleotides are TGTGCCAGCAGCTTTACAGGGACGGATGAGCAGTTCTTC.